This T cell receptor (beta chain) was recorded in a study of T cell responses to AZD1222 COVID-19 vaccine. Study context: Combined were second doses at about 4 or about 12 weeks. Study-wide findings and caveats: Donors in the cohort were predominantly white British and more often female, and clonal diversity was possibly underestimated. At baseline, just a handful of AZD1222 recipients tested seropositive.

A note on this clone: Its cognate antigen is unknown.

TCRdb's copy holds only in-frame clones and misses some; the assay was immunoSEQ multiplex PCR. The repertoire has 130,000 or so clones, around 92% of them found once; the top ten carry approximately 3%. V gave up 0 bases and J gave up 2 bases; unmatched junction bases: 11. CDR1 and CDR2 (germline): SQVTM, ANQGSEA. This CDR3 has 17 amino acids. This receptor was obtained from an adult in good health. This chain connects TRBV29-1 to TRBJ2-7, with 9 bases identical to TRBD2. The specimen was peripheral blood, collected on day 0 of AZD1222 vaccination. The CDR3 nucleotides are TGCAGCGTTGAAGATCGGGCGGGCGGCGGGAGGGCCTACGAGCAGTACTTC. Protein sequence: CSVEDRAGGGRAYEQYF.